This T cell receptor beta chain is drawn from a study of OX40 agonist ivuxolimab in advanced cancers. Using immunoSEQ multiplex PCR, the repertoire was profiled, and TCRdb retains in-frame clones only, with some absent. The sample has 30,000 to 45,000 clones, about 94% seen once. Germline V lookup: CDR1 ENHRY, CDR2 SYGVKD. The CDR3 consists of 13 residues. V shed 3 bases and J shed 3 bases, with 7 bases lying between them. The TCR comes from an adult with an advanced solid tumor such as melanoma, head and neck, liver or kidney cancer. The J gene is TRBJ2-3, the V gene TRBV10-3; D not resolved. Specimen: CD4+ or CD8+ T cells sorted from blood, collected in a trial of the OX40 agonist ivuxolimab. The CDR3 protein is CAISEMGTDTQYF. The CDR3 DNA is TGTGCCATCAGTGAAATGGGGACAGATACGCAGTATTTT.